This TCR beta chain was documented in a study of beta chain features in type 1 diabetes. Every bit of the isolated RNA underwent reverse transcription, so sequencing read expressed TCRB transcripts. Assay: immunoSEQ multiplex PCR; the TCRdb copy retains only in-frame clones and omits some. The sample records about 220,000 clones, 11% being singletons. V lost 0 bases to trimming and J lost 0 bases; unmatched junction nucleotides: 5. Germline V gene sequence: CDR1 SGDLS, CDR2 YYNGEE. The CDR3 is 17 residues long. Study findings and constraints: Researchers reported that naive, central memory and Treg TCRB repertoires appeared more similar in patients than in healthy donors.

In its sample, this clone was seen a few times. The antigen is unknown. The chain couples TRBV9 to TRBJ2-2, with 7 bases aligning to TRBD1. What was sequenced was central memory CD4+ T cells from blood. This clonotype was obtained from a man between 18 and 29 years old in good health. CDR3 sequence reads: CASSVGSGTANTGELFF. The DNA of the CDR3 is TGTGCCAGCAGCGTAGGCTCCGGGACAGCGAACACCGGGGAGCTGTTTTTT.